This is a list of T cell receptor beta chains from one sample in a study of blood T cell repertoires in COVID-19. Assay: immunoSEQ multiplex PCR; the TCRdb copy retains only in-frame clones and omits some. The repertoire holds some 400,000 clones, with 70% to 90% as singletons. Sample: peripheral blood. All receptors derive from a woman aged 55 to 70 with COVID-19, enrolled during active disease. CDR3s include the opening cysteine and the closing phenylalanine or tryptophan. D genes are given only for firm matches. The size field is filled for only some rows; it gives once, few, many or a size class.

.,.,TRBV27,TRBJ1-1,CASSPVRGAYTEAFF,TGTGCCAGCAGCCCCGTAAGGGGCGCCTACACTGAAGCTTTCTTT
.,once,TRBV11-2,TRBJ1-2,CASSATLKNGYTF,TGTGCCAGCAGCGCTACCCTGAAGAATGGCTACACCTTC
TRBD2,.,TRBV5-1,TRBJ2-5,CASSLDPSSGGQTQYF,TGCGCCAGCAGCTTGGATCCCTCTAGCGGGGGTCAGACCCAGTACTTC
.,.,TRBV2,TRBJ1-2,CASSEAGGAPGYTF,TGTGCCAGCAGTGAAGCGGGGGGGGCGCCTGGCTACACCTTC
TRBD2,.,TRBV6-2/TRBV6-3,TRBJ2-7,CASSYPPLAGVDEQYF,TGTGCCAGCAGTTACCCCCCCTTAGCGGGGGTCGACGAGCAGTACTTC
.,.,TRBV28,TRBJ2-7,CASSLQAAQAVQYF,TGTGCCAGCAGTTTACAGGCAGCCCAGGCTGTGCAGTACTTC
TRBD2,.,TRBV20-1,TRBJ2-1,CSASGAGGGSYNEQFF,TGCAGTGCTAGTGGTGCGGGGGGCGGGTCCTACAATGAGCAGTTCTTC
.,.,TRBV3-1/TRBV3-2,TRBJ1-2,CASSQEERYGYTF,TGTGCCAGCAGCCAAGAAGAGCGGTATGGCTACACCTTC
.,.,TRBV6-5,TRBJ2-3,CAGARKLADTQYF,TGTGCCGGAGCCCGTAAACTCGCAGATACGCAGTATTTT
TRBD1,.,TRBV15,TRBJ2-1,CATSRDRGQILYNEQFF,TGTGCCACCAGCAGAGATAGGGGACAGATCCTTTACAATGAGCAGTTCTTC
.,.,TRBV10-3,TRBJ2-3,CAINQDGGDTQYF,TGTGCCATCAACCAGGACGGAGGAGATACGCAGTATTTT
TRBD1,.,TRBV20-1,TRBJ1-4,CSASRDRAGEKLFF,TGCAGTGCGAGTCGGGACAGAGCCGGGGAAAAACTGTTTTTT
.,.,TRBV27,TRBJ1-3,CASSLRGRGNTIYF,TGTGCCAGCAGTTTAAGGGGAAGGGGAAACACCATATATTTT
TRBD1,.,TRBV4-2,TRBJ2-4,CASSQGGQGDRNIQYF,TGTGCCAGCAGCCAAGGGGGGCAGGGGGACAGGAACATTCAGTACTTC
TRBD2,.,TRBV4-1,TRBJ2-3,CASSLRTSGGGSQTDTQYF,TGCGCCAGCAGCCTGAGGACTAGCGGGGGTGGTAGTCAGACAGATACGCAGTATTTT
TRBD1,.,TRBV20-1,TRBJ1-1,CSALQGARAFF,TGCAGTGCTTTACAGGGGGCGCGTGCTTTCTTT
.,.,TRBV28,TRBJ1-4,CASSSPGGDEKLFF,TGTGCCAGCAGTAGTCCGGGAGGGGATGAAAAACTGTTTTTT
TRBD1,once,TRBV6-5,TRBJ1-1,CASSPTTGVGTEAFF,TGTGCCAGCAGCCCAACGACAGGGGTTGGCACTGAAGCTTTCTTT
TRBD1,once,TRBV5-1,TRBJ2-1,CASSYGDSLDEQFF,TGCGCCAGCAGCTACGGGGACAGCCTCGATGAGCAGTTCTTC
.,.,TRBV5-6,TRBJ1-6,CASSRPAGSVVYSPLHF,TGTGCCAGCAGCCGGCCCGCCGGGTCGGTTGTGTATTCACCCCTCCACTTT
.,.,TRBV15,TRBJ2-7,CATSLDQRYEQYF,TGTGCCACCAGCTTGGATCAGCGGTACGAGCAGTACTTC
TRBD1,.,TRBV19,TRBJ1-4,CASSRRGLDEKLFF,TGTGCCAGTAGCAGGAGGGGGCTCGATGAAAAACTGTTTTTT
.,.,TRBV5-1,TRBJ1-1,CASSLTTAGTEAFF,TGCGCCAGCAGCTTGACGACAGCTGGAACTGAAGCTTTCTTT
.,.,TRBV7-6,TRBJ1-3,CASSPAQAAGNTIYF,TGTGCCAGCAGCCCTGCTCAGGCAGCTGGAAACACCATATATTTT
.,.,TRBV5-4,TRBJ2-2,CASSLSAGQNTGELFF,TGTGCCAGCAGCTTATCCGCGGGGCAGAACACCGGGGAGCTGTTTTTT
TRBD1,.,TRBV11-2,TRBJ2-3,CASSQGPGQGSSSTDTQYF,TGTGCCAGCAGCCAAGGTCCGGGACAGGGGTCCTCTAGCACAGATACGCAGTATTTT
.,.,TRBV7-6,TRBJ2-1,CASSLAGQLDLPDNEQFF,TGTGCCAGCAGCTTAGCGGGACAACTAGACCTACCAGACAATGAGCAGTTCTTC
.,.,TRBV30,TRBJ1-2,CAWKANNYGYTF,TGTGCCTGGAAAGCCAATAACTATGGCTACACCTTC
.,.,TRBV19,TRBJ1-5,CASSIVGREDQPQHF,TGTGCCAGTAGTATCGTAGGGAGAGAGGATCAGCCCCAGCATTTT
TRBD1,few,TRBV7-9,TRBJ1-2,CASSSRTRQGDYGYTF,TGTGCCAGCAGCTCAAGGACAAGACAGGGGGACTATGGCTACACCTTC
.,.,TRBV18,TRBJ1-1,CASSLNKGKVTEAFF,TGTGCCAGCTCACTGAATAAGGGGAAGGTTACTGAAGCTTTCTTT
TRBD1,few,TRBV7-6,TRBJ1-4,CASSLTAGGNEKLFF,TGTGCCAGCAGCTTAACGGCAGGGGGCAATGAAAAACTGTTTTTT
.,.,TRBV5-1,TRBJ2-2,CASSPSGTPNTGELFF,TGCGCCAGCAGCCCGTCGGGGACTCCTAACACCGGGGAGCTGTTTTTT
TRBD2,.,TRBV24-1,TRBJ2-1,CATSAHLASGTSYNEQFF,TGTGCCACCAGTGCCCATCTCGCTAGCGGGACCTCCTACAATGAGCAGTTCTTC
.,.,TRBV5-6,TRBJ1-5,CASSWGGHYSNQPQHF,TGTGCCAGCAGCTGGGGGGGACATTATAGCAATCAGCCCCAGCATTTT
.,.,TRBV18,TRBJ2-1,CASSLHGTPAVSEQFF,TGTGCCAGCTCACTACACGGGACACCTGCGGTTAGTGAGCAGTTCTTC
TRBD1,.,TRBV2,TRBJ2-7,CASRNRGAEQYF,TGTGCCAGCAGGAACAGGGGAGCCGAGCAGTACTTC
TRBD2,.,TRBV5-1,TRBJ2-1,CASSSLGRGGRNEQFF,TGCGCCAGCAGCTCCCTCGGGCGGGGGGGCCGAAATGAGCAGTTCTTC
TRBD1,once,TRBV7-9,TRBJ2-3,CASSFQGVTDTQYF,TGTGCCAGCAGCTTTCAGGGGGTCACAGATACGCAGTATTTT